The 13 T cell receptor beta chains reported below all come from one sample, sequenced in a study of blood T cell repertoires in COVID-19. Profiled with immunoSEQ multiplex PCR; TCRdb holds only in-frame clones, not every one. The table has roughly 60,000 clones, 70% to 90% seen once. Sequencing input: peripheral blood. All receptors derive from a human donor with active COVID-19. The donor label of this sample is uncertain.

The chain uses TRBV10-1 and TRBJ2-5; TRBD1 is a possible D gene (5 bases). V lost 4 bases and J 4 bases, leaving 10 bases between the germline ends. Germline V gene sequence: CDR1 WNHNN, CDR2 SYGVQD (reference sequence). The CDR3 length is 13 residues. The CDR3 region has the DNA TGCGCCAGCAGTGGGACACCCGTAGAGACCCAGTACTTC. Residues: CASSGTPVETQYF.

The chain has TRBV6-5 and TRBJ2-7; D possibly corresponds to TRBD2 (6 bases). Germline CDR1 and CDR2: MNHEY and SVGAGI. The length of the CDR3 is 14 residues. Trimming shortened V by 5 bases and J by 3 bases, and 14 bases separated the two germline ends. CDR3 nucleotides: TGTGCCAGCAGTCCGGGGACTTCCTTCTACGAGCAGTACTTC. It translates to CASSPGTSFYEQYF.

This chain uses TRBV2 with TRBJ1-5, with a possible D match to TRBD1 (5 bases). The CDR3 covers 16 residues. Trimming cost V 3 bases and J 0 bases, with 12 bases left between them. CDR1 is SNHLY, CDR2 FYNNEI, per germline. CDR3 protein: CASSDRAGDSNQPQHF. The CDR3 nucleotides are TGTGCCAGCAGTGACAGGGCAGGCGATAGCAATCAGCCCCAGCATTTT.

This clone was detected a few times. The V call is TRBV6-5, the J call TRBJ1-6, with D tentatively TRBD1 (5 bases). This CDR3 spans 14 amino acids. Per the germline V gene, CDR1 is MNHEY and CDR2 is SVGAGI. The V end lost 4 bases, the J end lost 2 bases, and 6 bases lay between the germline ends. CDR3 sequence: CASSLQAYNSPLHF. The CDR3 nucleotides are TGTGCCAGCAGTTTACAGGCCTATAATTCACCCCTCCACTTT.

This clone was found once. The chain joins TRBV5-1 to TRBJ2-1, with a possible D match to TRBD1 (5 bases). CDR1 and CDR2 (germline): SGHRS, YFSETQ. The CDR3 contains 14 residues. V dropped 4 bases and J dropped 6 bases, with 14 bases sitting between them. In DNA form, the CDR3 reads TGCGCCAGCAGCGTAGGGGCCTCCCTCAATGAGCAGTTCTTC. Its translation: CASSVGASLNEQFF.

Concerning this clone itself: The sample has other DNA sequences that encode this CDR3 too. The chain has TRBV2 and TRBJ1-1; 9 bases align to TRBD1. Germline V gene sequence: CDR1 SNHLY, CDR2 FYNNEI. This CDR3 is 13 amino acids long. V dropped 8 bases and J dropped 2; count of bases not matched to a gene: 3. CDR3 nucleotides: TGTGCCAGCGGGGGACAGGGAAACACTGAAGCTTTCTTT. It is translated as CASGGQGNTEAFF.

The gene calls are TRBV28 and TRBJ2-3; 11 bases map to TRBD1. The CDR3 covers 14 residues. With V trimmed by 9 bases and J by 6 bases, 8 bases remained unmatched. The germline CDR1 and CDR2 sequences are MDHEN and SYDVKM. DNA for the CDR3: TGTGCCAGTGATGGACAGGGGGCTTGGGATACGCAGTATTTT. Translation: CASDGQGAWDTQYF.

This chain connects TRBV7-2 to TRBJ2-7; 8 positions match TRBD1. The CDR3 consists of 14 residues. V was clipped by 5 bases and J by 3 bases; unmatched bases: 6. Looked up from germline, CDR1 is SGHTA and CDR2 is FQGNSA. CDR3 coding DNA: TGTGCCAGCAGCCTACAGGGGGGAAACTACGAGCAGTACTTC. Translation: CASSLQGGNYEQYF.

By sample fraction, this clone is medium-sized. The chain carries TRBV3-1 (or the pseudogene TRBV3-2) and TRBJ2-1; D might be TRBD1 (5 bases). V lost 4 bases and J 7 bases, leaving 8 bases between the germline ends. This CDR3 is built from 12 residues. Germline V lookup: CDR1 LGHDT, CDR2 YNNKEL (reference sequence). CDR3 bases: TGTGCCAGCAGCCTTGGGGCGAATGAGCAGTTCTTC. Protein product: CASSLGANEQFF.

This clone was recorded only once. The rearrangement joins TRBV10-3 to TRBJ2-6; TRBD1 is a possible D gene (6 bases). The CDR3 length is 17 residues. V shed 0 bases and J shed 3 bases, with 12 bases lying between them. CDR1 is ENHRY and CDR2 is SYGVKD in the germline V gene. CDR3 DNA: TGTGCCATCAGTGAGTCGCCAGGGGACGGTGGGGCCAACGTCCTGACTTTC. Protein: CAISESPGDGGANVLTF.

The chain couples TRBV3-1 (or the pseudogene TRBV3-2) to TRBJ1-5; TRBD1 might be the D (5 bases). The germline V and J ends were trimmed by 1 base and 7 bases, with 5 bases remaining between them. The CDR3 spans 12 residues. Germline V gene sequence: CDR1 LGHDT, CDR2 YNNKEL (reference sequence). The CDR3 reads CASSQGGQPQHF. As DNA, the CDR3 is TGTGCCAGCAGCCAAGGGGGCCAGCCCCAGCATTTT.

This sequence joins TRBV3-1 (or the pseudogene TRBV3-2) and TRBJ2-2; D may be TRBD2 (6 bases). V lost 7 bases and J 5 bases, leaving 14 bases between the germline ends. The germline gives CDR1 LGHDT, CDR2 YNNKEL (reference sequence). The CDR3 is made up of 14 amino acids. CDR3 nucleotide sequence: TGTGCCAGCAACCCGGGGGTCCGGACCGGGGAGCTGTTTTTT. It encodes CASNPGVRTGELFF.

V and J are TRBV5-1 and TRBJ2-7; D is possibly TRBD1 (6 bases). V lost 3 bases and J 6 bases, leaving 19 bases between the germline ends. From germline, CDR1 is SGHRS and CDR2 YFSETQ. CDR3 length equals 15 residues. In DNA form, the CDR3 reads TGCGCCAGCAGCTGGGGCCAAACAGGGTTCGGCGAGCAGTACTTC. It translates to CASSWGQTGFGEQYF.